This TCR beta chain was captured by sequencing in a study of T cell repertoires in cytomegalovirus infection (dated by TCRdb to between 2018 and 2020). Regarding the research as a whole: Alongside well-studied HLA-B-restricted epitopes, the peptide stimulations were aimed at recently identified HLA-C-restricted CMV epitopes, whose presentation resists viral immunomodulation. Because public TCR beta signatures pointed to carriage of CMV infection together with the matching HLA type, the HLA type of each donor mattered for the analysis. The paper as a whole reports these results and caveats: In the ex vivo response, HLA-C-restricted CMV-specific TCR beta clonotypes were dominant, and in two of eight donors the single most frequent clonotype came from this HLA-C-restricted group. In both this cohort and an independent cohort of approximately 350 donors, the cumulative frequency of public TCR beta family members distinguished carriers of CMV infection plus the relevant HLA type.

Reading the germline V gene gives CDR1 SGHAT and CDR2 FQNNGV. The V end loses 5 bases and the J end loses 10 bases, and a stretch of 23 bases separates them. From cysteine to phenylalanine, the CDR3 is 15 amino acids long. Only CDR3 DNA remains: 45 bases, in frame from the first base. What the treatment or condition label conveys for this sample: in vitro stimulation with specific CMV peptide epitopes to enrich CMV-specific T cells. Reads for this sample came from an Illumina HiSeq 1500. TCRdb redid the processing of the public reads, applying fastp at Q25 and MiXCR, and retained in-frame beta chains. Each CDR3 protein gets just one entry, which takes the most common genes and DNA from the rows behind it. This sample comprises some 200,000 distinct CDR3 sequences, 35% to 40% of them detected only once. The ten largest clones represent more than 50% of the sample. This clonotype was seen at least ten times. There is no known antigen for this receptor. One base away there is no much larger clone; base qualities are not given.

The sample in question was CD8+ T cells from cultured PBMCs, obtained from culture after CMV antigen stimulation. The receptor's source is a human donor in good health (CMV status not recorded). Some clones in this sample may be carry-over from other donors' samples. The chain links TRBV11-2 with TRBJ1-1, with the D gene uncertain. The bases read TGTGCCAGCAGCCCATGGACCGGAGGCGCCCGGGGAGCTTTCTTT. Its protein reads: CASSPWTGGARGAFF.